Each of the 2 T cell receptor beta chains below was sequenced from the same sample in a study of blood T cells in healthy people across ages. A sample-barcoded 5' primer and a J-beta primer mix were used in a second PCR of roughly 6 to 11 cycles. TCRdb called the 5' RACE reads again in MiXCR, with one record for every CDR3 protein. The data hold around 1,900,000 distinct CDR3 sequences, with about 39% observed a single time. Sequencing was performed on blood. These receptors were collected from a human donor in good health.

This clonotype was counted a few times. The CDR3 nucleotides are TGTGCCAGCAGCCCCCGTGGCGGGGGAAAGTCCAAAAACATTCAGTACTTC. Translated: CASSPRGGGKSKNIQYF. The rearrangement links TRBV7-2 to TRBJ2-4; 7 bases line up with TRBD2. Germline V gives CDR1 SGHTA, CDR2 FQGNSA. This CDR3 has 17 amino acids. V gave up 5 bases and J gave up 2 bases; unmatched junction bases: 12.

The chain carries TRBV15 and TRBJ2-5; D possibly corresponds to TRBD2 (6 bases). The CDR3 sequence is 16 residues long. Trimming took off 0 bases at V and 1 base at J, with 12 bases between the two ends. From germline, CDR1 is LNHNV and CDR2 YYDKDF (reference sequence). The CDR3 protein is CATSRDKRVGQETQYF. The CDR3 nucleotides are TGTGCCACCAGCAGAGATAAGCGGGTCGGCCAAGAGACCCAGTACTTC.